The entry below gives a single TCR beta chain sequence along with its context. Germline-derived CDR1 and CDR2 are SNHLY and FYNNEI. The junction had 9 bases not matched to a gene; V was cut back by 6 bases and J by 5 bases. The CDR3 spans 15 residues. The entry originates in a study of cytomegalovirus exposure and HLA in healthy donors. Vbeta (60) and Jbeta (13) primers were used in the PCR. Some clones are missing from TCRdb's copy, which holds only in-frame ones; the method was immunoSEQ multiplex PCR. The profile covers about 130,000 clones, with about 74% appearing a single time and 3% to 3.5% taken by the ten largest.

Input material: PBMCs. This chain connects TRBV2 to TRBJ2-5, with 10 positions matching TRBD2. The sequence was obtained from a man in his forties or fifties in good health and CMV-seronegative. The CDR3 sequence is CASSPLAGADETQYF. The DNA for the CDR3 is TGTGCCAGCAGCCCCCTAGCGGGAGCGGATGAGACCCAGTACTTC.